This T cell receptor beta chain is drawn from a study of glioma-infiltrating T cells after dendritic cell vaccination (dated by TCRdb to about 2016). Describing the broader study: A cohort of roughly 15 glioblastoma patients from Phase I and II dendritic cell vaccination trials was included, of whom 9 were newly diagnosed and 6 had recurrent disease. The vaccine consisted of monocyte-derived dendritic cells cultured less than eight days with IL-4 and GM-CSF, then pulsed overnight with autologous tumor lysate. Each patient was given three intradermal dendritic cell vaccine injections, spaced two weeks apart, in the arm below the axilla. Autologous tumor lysate-pulsed dendritic cell vaccination was administered to the patients between about 2003 and 2012. Tumor-infiltrating lymphocyte content was quantified and tumor and blood repertoires were compared in dendritic cell-vaccinated glioblastoma patients by deep sequencing of TCR beta CDR3 regions. TCR sequencing metrics, including TIL content and tumor-blood repertoire overlap, were correlated with survival after dendritic cell vaccination. Beyond this particular receptor, the publication reports: TCR clonality showed no direct relationship with survival, which suggests that a diverse polyclonal response may matter. The cohort was small and heterogeneous, only a few patients had full blood and tumor sets, and even fewer had initial-recurrent tumor pairs. The TCR overlap response model with three groups was called speculative and said to need prospective validation. After dendritic cell vaccination, a higher estimated pretreatment TIL content predicted longer time to progression and longer overall survival.

This clone was detected only a few times. Its binding antigen is unknown. Base qualities are missing; no much larger clone stands one base away. Inclusive of the bounding cysteine and phenylalanine, the CDR3 is 16 residues long. This entry keeps only the CDR3 DNA: 48 bases, framed from base 1. Based on the germline V gene (reference sequence), the CDR1 and CDR2 sequences are LNHNV and YYDKDF. Trimming leaves V shorter by 0 bases and J shorter by 3 bases, with the junction holding 5 bases beyond the gene matches. The time point label corresponds to: after dendritic cell vaccination, including at tumor progression/relapse. To be selected, patients needed enough residual fresh-frozen tumor tissue and more than two years of available survival data. Molecular status otherwise varied across the glioblastoma patients, but none of them carried an isocitrate dehydrogenase mutation. PBMC were collected before vaccination, two weeks after the third vaccination, and at tumor progression when it occurred. The Qiagen DNeasy Blood extraction Kit was used for extraction of genomic DNA.

Using the immunoSEQ assay, TCRB CDR3 regions were amplified from around 2 micrograms of genomic DNA, or from all available DNA when less than that was on hand. Multiplex PCR used 60 forward primers for TCR V beta segments and 13 reverse primers for J beta segments. To estimate reads per starting template, synthetic control templates were spiked into each sample at limiting dilution. The Illumina HiSeq System generated 87 bp sequencing reads. On the authors' methods: PCR and sequencing errors were removed by a nearest neighbor algorithm that merged closely related sequences. TCR overlap was defined as the percentage of unique tumor TCR beta sequences that were also present in the same patient's peripheral blood. Imported from immuneACCESS, the table was reduced by TCRdb to in-frame sequences with V and J called. These copies leave out some clones; in studies compared against another copy, an unresolved V gene accounts for under half, and the cause of the remainder is not known. That table is the source of V, J and clone size, and D and trimming were worked out from the DNA. The sample table holds about 87,000 clones, of which over 80% were seen once. The ten largest clones capture around 6.5% of the sample.

The V gene is TRBV15 and the J gene is TRBJ2-7; TRBD2 matches 10 bases in the middle. Sample: blood, taken after dendritic cell vaccination. The TCR was taken from a human donor with glioblastoma. Read as DNA, the sequence is TGTGCCACCAGCAGAGACCAAGCGGGGGGGCTCTACGAGCAGTACTTC. Its translation reads: CATSRDQAGGLYEQYF.